A single sample is the source of the 29 T cell receptor beta chains below, sequenced in a study of T-cell reconstitution after alpha-beta-depleted transplantation in children (dated by TCRdb to 2015 to 2016). Receptor libraries were prepared by PCR. The sequencer was an Illumina HiSeq 2500. TCR library preparation used molecular barcoding, with unique molecular identifiers applied to normalize quantification of the TCRbeta repertoire. TCRdb took the public reads, trimmed them with fastp at Q25, ran MiXCR for clone calling and kept in-frame beta chains. Every distinct CDR3 protein forms one entry, paired with its most common genes and DNA. Recorded for this sample are about 120,000 distinct CDR3 sequences; 10% of them occurred a single time. Together, the top ten hold roughly a third of the sample. Per the publication, the treatment or condition label means: allogeneic hematopoietic cell transplantation with graft depleted of TCRalphabeta T cells and CD19 B cells.

The sequences come from PBMCs, collected before TCRalphabeta/CD19-depleted stem cell transplant. The receptors here all came from a boy younger than 10 with acute lymphoblastic leukemia, due to receive a stem cell transplant.

This clonotype occurred a few times. The chain joins TRBV10-3 to TRBJ2-5, with TRBD2 matching over 10 bases. With 10 bases clipped from V and 4 bases from J, the junction kept 6 bases outside the gene matches. The CDR3 spans 13 residues. CDR1 ENHRY and CDR2 SYGVKD come from the germline V gene. CDR3 loop: CATHPSGRETQYF. In DNA, the CDR3 is TGTGCCACCCACCCTAGCGGGAGAGAGACCCAGTACTTC.

This clonotype was seen more than once but under ten times. V is TRBV20-1 and J is TRBJ2-6; D may correspond to TRBD1 or TRBD2 (5 bases each). Germline V gene data show CDR1 as DFQATT and CDR2 as SNEGSKA (reference sequence). The V gene lost 5 bases and the J gene lost 2 bases, with 13 bases spanning the gap. This CDR3 comprises 15 residues. The CDR3 loop reads CSAPPGGAGANVLTF. In DNA form, the CDR3 reads TGCAGTGCTCCCCCTGGGGGTGCTGGGGCCAACGTCCTGACTTTC.

This clonotype was recorded a few times. V usage is TRBV5-4 and J usage is TRBJ2-2; 10 positions agree with TRBD2. The germline V gene encodes CDR1 SGHNT and CDR2 YYREEE (reference sequence). This CDR3 region has 15 residues. After removal of 4 bases from V and 5 bases from J, the junction contained 5 bases not matched to a gene. CDR3 bases: TGTGCCAGCAGCCCCATGACTAGCGGGACCGGGGAGCTGTTTTTT. Translation: CASSPMTSGTGELFF.

This clonotype was picked up a small number of times. The rearrangement uses TRBV27 and TRBJ1-2; the match to TRBD1 covers 7 bases. V gave up 5 bases and J gave up 5 bases; unmatched junction bases: 8. The CDR3 runs 14 residues. Germline V gene lookup returns CDR1 MNHEY and CDR2 SMNVEV (reference sequence). The CDR3 sequence: CASSPTGSSYGYTF. The CDR3 bases are TGTGCCAGCAGTCCGACAGGGTCCTCTTATGGCTACACCTTC.

This clonotype was counted at least ten times. V is TRBV3-1 and J is TRBJ2-2; weak D call: TRBD1 (5 bases). This CDR3 contains 17 residues. The V gene's germline CDR1 is LGHDT and CDR2 YNNKEL (reference sequence). The V gene lost 1 base and the J gene lost 1 base, with 13 bases spanning the gap. CDR3 sequence (DNA): TGTGCCAGCAGCCAAGTACGGCAGGGCCGGAACACCGGGGAGCTGTTTTTT. Protein: CASSQVRQGRNTGELFF. The full variable domain, in which reference TRBV3-1 and TRBJ2-2 provide the parts outside the CDR3, is DTAVSQTPKYLVTQMGNDKSIKCEQNLGHDTMYWYKQDSKKFLKIMFSYNNKELIINETVPNRFSPKSPDKAHLNLHINSLELGDSAVYFCASSQVRQGRNTGELFFGEGSRLTVL.

V usage is TRBV20-1 and J usage is TRBJ1-5; no clear D gene. V lost 3 bases, J lost 1 base, and 7 bases lay in between. The CDR3 totals 13 residues. Germline values: CDR1 DFQATT, CDR2 SNEGSKA (reference sequence). The CDR3 here is CSASRSSNQPQHF. CDR3 DNA sequence: TGCAGTGCTAGTAGGTCGAGCAATCAGCCCCAGCATTTT.

This clonotype showed up many times. V is TRBV7-2 and J is TRBJ2-7; 7 nucleotides match TRBD1. The V and J ends lost 3 bases and 5 bases, in that order; junction bases with no gene match: 4. Per the germline V gene, CDR1 is SGHTA and CDR2 is FQGNSA. The CDR3 has 13 amino acids. The CDR3, as DNA: TGTGCCAGCAGCTTTGACAGGGTGGACGAGCAGTACTTC. Amino acid sequence: CASSFDRVDEQYF.

The CDR3 region has the DNA TGTGCCAGCTCGGAAGGCCTAGCGGGAATGGCCGGGGAGCTGTTTTTT. This codes for CASSEGLAGMAGELFF. The chain combines TRBV7-6 with TRBJ2-2, with 9 bases fitting TRBD2. This CDR3 has 16 residues. Germline V gene data show CDR1 as SGHVS and CDR2 as FNYEAQ. The V gene end was trimmed by 8 bases and the J gene end by 6 bases; junction bases not matched to a gene: 13.

This clonotype was observed many times. This chain connects TRBV5-1 to TRBJ1-5; no clear D gene. Per the germline V gene, CDR1 is SGHRS and CDR2 is YFSETQ. V gave up 4 bases and J gave up 0 bases, with 11 bases separating them. The CDR3 is made up of 15 amino acids. The CDR3 loop is CASSIGPNSNQPQHF. For the CDR3, the DNA is TGCGCCAGCAGCATAGGACCTAATAGCAATCAGCCCCAGCATTTT. Using reference TRBV5-1 and TRBJ1-5 for the parts outside the CDR3, the full variable domain is KAGVTQTPRYLIKTRGQQVTLSCSPISGHRSVSWYQQTPGQGLQFLFEYFSETQRNKGNFPGRFSGRQFSNSRSEMNVSTLELGDSALYLCASSIGPNSNQPQHFGDGTRLSIL.

CDR3 coding DNA: TGCGCCAGCAGCTTAGCGGGGAGCGCCACAGATACGCAGTATTTT. Protein sequence: CASSLAGSATDTQYF. The rearrangement links TRBV5-1 to TRBJ2-3, with 7 bases fitting TRBD2. The germline V gene encodes CDR1 SGHRS and CDR2 YFSETQ. J was trimmed by 2 bases and V by 2 bases; bases with no gene match: 5. The CDR3 runs 15 residues.

Many counts were recorded for this clonotype. The V gene is TRBV12-3 or TRBV12-4, the J gene TRBJ1-1; D unclear. This CDR3 comprises 15 residues. With 7 bases removed from V and 4 bases from J, the gap between germline ends came to 19 bases. The CDR3 region has the DNA TGTGCCAGCAACTCAAGACGAAGCGGCAGCACTGAAGCTTTCTTT. Translated, it gives CASNSRRSGSTEAFF.

This clonotype was detected a few times. This sequence joins TRBV12-3 or TRBV12-4 and TRBJ1-2; D remains unclear. This CDR3 is 13 amino acids long. V lost 7 bases and J lost 1, with 10 bases in between. The CDR3 spells CASTRGINYGYTF. The CDR3, as DNA: TGTGCCAGCACCCGCGGGATTAACTATGGCTACACCTTC.

This clonotype was seen at least ten times. This CDR3 reads CASSVGTETQYF. The CDR3, as DNA: TGCGCCAGCAGCGTAGGAACAGAGACCCAGTACTTC. The chain uses TRBV5-1 and TRBJ2-5; D call uncertain. The CDR3 has 12 residues. Germline V CDR1 and CDR2: SGHRS, YFSETQ. Trimming cost V 4 bases and J 4 bases, with 8 bases left between them.

This clonotype was observed a few times. This sequence joins TRBV6-5 and TRBJ2-1; D not certain. V shed 2 bases and J shed 6 bases, with 5 bases lying between them. Germline V gene data show CDR1 as MNHEY and CDR2 as SVGAGI. This CDR3 region has 12 residues. CDR3 loop: CASSYPGNEQFF. In DNA, the CDR3 is TGTGCCAGCAGTTACCCCGGCAATGAGCAGTTCTTC.

The sample holds a few counts of this clonotype. The rearrangement links TRBV5-1 to TRBJ2-7; 10 bases match TRBD1. V lost 3 bases to trimming and J lost 5 bases; unmatched junction nucleotides: 8. Germline CDR1 reads SGHRS; CDR2 reads YFSETQ. The CDR3 loop spans 15 amino acids. The CDR3 sequence is CASSSRPGQGNEQYF. CDR3 in DNA: TGCGCCAGCAGCTCTCGGCCGGGACAGGGGAACGAGCAGTACTTC.

The chain joins TRBV5-1 to TRBJ1-2; D unclear. The germline V gene has CDR1 SGHRS and CDR2 YFSETQ. The CDR3 contains 16 residues. Trimming removed 0 bases from V and 8 bases from J, with 20 bases in between. This chain's CDR3 is CASSLVSLDPPGGYTF. The DNA of the CDR3 is TGCGCCAGCAGCTTGGTTTCTTTGGACCCACCGGGGGGCTACACCTTC.

This clonotype turned up a few times. The chain has TRBV20-1 and TRBJ2-5, with a possible D match to TRBD2 (6 bases). Germline CDR1 is DFQATT and CDR2 is SNEGSKA (reference sequence). This CDR3 is built from 13 residues. Trimming pared 5 bases from V and 5 bases from J, leaving 15 bases between. This CDR3 reads CSAARRVPETQYF. CDR3 nucleotide sequence: TGCAGTGCTGCCCGGAGGGTTCCGGAGACCCAGTACTTC.

This clonotype appeared many times. The V call is TRBV25-1, the J call TRBJ1-1, with D possibly TRBD1 on 5 matching bases. The CDR3 is made up of 16 amino acids. V was trimmed by 0 bases and J by 4 bases, leaving 15 bases between them. CDR1 is MGHDK and CDR2 is SYGVNS in the germline V gene. CDR3 nucleotide sequence: TGTGCCAGCAGTGAATATGGATCAGGGTCCGGCACTGAAGCTTTCTTT. Protein: CASSEYGSGSGTEAFF.

This chain joins TRBV5-1 and TRBJ1-1; D perhaps matches TRBD1 (5 bases). V dropped 5 bases and J dropped 0 bases, with 8 bases sitting between them. Per the germline V gene, CDR1 is SGHRS and CDR2 is YFSETQ. The CDR3 spans 13 residues. CDR3 coding DNA: TGCGCCAGCAGGGTGGGGCTGAACACTGAAGCTTTCTTT. It codes for CASRVGLNTEAFF.

A remark on this clonotype: In this CDR3 the conserved last residue, phenylalanine or tryptophan, is missing, so a read error is likely. The rearrangement joins TRBV4-1 to TRBJ2-1; 12 bases fit TRBD2. From germline, CDR1 is MGHRA and CDR2 YSYEKL. This CDR3 region has 18 residues. The trim removed 0 bases at V and 6 bases at J, leaving 9 bases unmatched. The CDR3 protein is CASSQEPSTSGSGNEQFC. DNA of the CDR3: TGCGCCAGCAGCCAAGAGCCCTCGACTAGCGGGAGCGGCAATGAGCAGTTCTGC.

The V call is TRBV4-2, the J call TRBJ2-7; 11 nucleotides match TRBD2. V lost 3 bases to trimming and J lost 5 bases; unmatched junction nucleotides: 9. There are 16 residues in the CDR3. Germline lookup yields CDR1 LGHNA and CDR2 YNFKEQ. Written as DNA, the CDR3 is TGTGCCAGCAGCCAGGAAATAGCGGGAGGGTCTAACGAGCAGTACTTC. Its protein is CASSQEIAGGSNEQYF.

This clonotype was picked up a small number of times. This sequence joins TRBV4-1 and TRBJ1-2; 7 bases are shared with TRBD1. Losses at the gene ends were 3 bases for V and 4 bases for J; bases not matched to a gene: 5. The CDR3 has 14 amino acids. In germline, CDR1 is MGHRA, CDR2 YSYEKL. The CDR3 spells CASSHPGQIYGYTF. The CDR3 DNA follows: TGCGCCAGCAGCCACCCGGGACAGATCTATGGCTACACCTTC.

This clonotype has ten or more counts. This rearrangement joins TRBV20-1 to TRBJ1-1; tentative D call: TRBD1 (5 bases). This CDR3 comprises 12 residues. With 8 bases removed from V and 1 base from J, the gap between germline ends came to 11 bases. Germline CDR1 DFQATT, CDR2 SNEGSKA (reference sequence). CDR3 sequence: CSPLTGNTEAFF. The CDR3 DNA sequence: TGCAGTCCTTTAACAGGGAACACTGAAGCTTTCTTT.

This rearrangement joins TRBV12-3 or TRBV12-4 to TRBJ2-2; TRBD2 matches at 7 bases. The V and J ends lost 1 base and 4 bases, in that order; junction bases with no gene match: 3. The CDR3 contains 15 residues. CDR3 DNA: TGTGCCAGCAGTTTAGGGACTAGGGTCACCGGGGAGCTGTTTTTT. Residues: CASSLGTRVTGELFF.

This clonotype showed up many times. CDR3 protein: CASSKIGTGVYEQYF. The DNA of the CDR3 is TGCGCCAGCAGCAAGATAGGGACAGGGGTTTACGAGCAGTACTTC. This chain joins TRBV5-1 and TRBJ2-7; 10 nucleotides line up with TRBD1. This CDR3 spans 15 amino acids. J gave up 4 bases and V 4 bases, and 8 bases lay outside the gene matches. Germline CDR1 SGHRS, CDR2 YFSETQ.

The chain joins TRBV3-1 to TRBJ2-3; possible D gene TRBD1, 5 bases. The germline V and J ends were trimmed by 0 bases and 4 bases, with 14 bases remaining between them. The CDR3 length is 16 residues. CDR1 is LGHDT and CDR2 is YNNKEL in the germline V gene (reference sequence). CDR3 amino acids: CASSQEQSWGADTQYF. DNA for the CDR3: TGTGCCAGCAGCCAAGAACAAAGCTGGGGCGCAGATACGCAGTATTTT.

J is TRBJ2-1 and V is TRBV5-1; 8 nucleotides align to TRBD2. J was trimmed by 11 bases and V by 4 bases; bases with no gene match: 8. Germline assignment: CDR1 SGHRS and CDR2 YFSETQ. The CDR3 runs 13 residues. CDR3 amino acids: CASSPDTSGKQFF. CDR3 sequence (DNA): TGCGCCAGCAGCCCAGACACTAGCGGTAAGCAGTTCTTC.

This clonotype has ten or more counts. The V gene is TRBV7-9, the J gene TRBJ2-3; 8 bases are a match to TRBD1. The germline V gene encodes CDR1 SEHNR and CDR2 FQNEAQ (reference sequence). The V and J ends lost 3 bases and 0 bases, in that order; junction bases with no gene match: 5. CDR3 size: 16 residues. In nucleotides, the CDR3 is TGTGCCAGCAGCTTCTGGACAGGGCCGAGCACAGATACGCAGTATTTT. Amino acids: CASSFWTGPSTDTQYF.

This clonotype has a handful of counts. The chain couples TRBV5-1 to TRBJ2-1; D is possibly TRBD2 (5 bases). The germline CDR1 and CDR2 sequences are SGHRS and YFSETQ. V was shortened by 4 bases and J by 6 bases, with 11 bases between the two germline ends. The CDR3 contains 13 residues. CDR3 sequence (DNA): TGCGCCAGCAGCCCGCCTACTAGCAATGAGCAGTTCTTC. Protein: CASSPPTSNEQFF.